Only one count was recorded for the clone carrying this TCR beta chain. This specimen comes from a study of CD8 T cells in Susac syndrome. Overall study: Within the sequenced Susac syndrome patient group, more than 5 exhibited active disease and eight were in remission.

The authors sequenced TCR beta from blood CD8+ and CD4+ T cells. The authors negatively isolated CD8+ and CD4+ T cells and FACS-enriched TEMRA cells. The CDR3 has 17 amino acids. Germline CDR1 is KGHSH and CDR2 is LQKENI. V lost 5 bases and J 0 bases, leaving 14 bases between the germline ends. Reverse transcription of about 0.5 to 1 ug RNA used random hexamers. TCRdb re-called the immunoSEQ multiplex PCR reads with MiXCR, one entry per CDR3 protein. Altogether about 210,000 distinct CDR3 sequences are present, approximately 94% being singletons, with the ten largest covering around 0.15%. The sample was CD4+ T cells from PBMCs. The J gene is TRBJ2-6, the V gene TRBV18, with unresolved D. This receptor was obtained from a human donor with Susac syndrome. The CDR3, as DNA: TGTGCCAGCTCATCCAGGAAGGTCCCCTCTGGGGCCAACGTCCTGACTTTC. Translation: CASSSRKVPSGANVLTF. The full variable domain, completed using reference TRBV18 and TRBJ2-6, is NAGVMQNPRHLVRRRGQEARLRCSPMKGHSHVYWYRQLPEEGLKFMVYLQKENIIDESGMPKERFSAEFPKEGPSILRIQQVVRGDSAAYFCASSSRKVPSGANVLTFGAGSRLTVL.